These T cell receptor beta chains were read from a single sample in a study of spatial heterogeneity in lung cancer. MiXCR was run by TCRdb on the 5' RACE reads, yielding one entry per CDR3 protein. The sample records fewer than 15,000 distinct CDR3 sequences, 4.5% to 6% being singletons. Sequenced here: lung tumor tissue, sampled at surgery. The receptor source for this set is a female donor with early-stage non-small cell lung cancer. CDR3s include the opening cysteine and the closing phenylalanine or tryptophan. D genes are given only for firm matches. Size is omitted from some rows. Given values are once, few, many or a class for expanded clones.

J	V	D	size	CDR3	DNA
TRBJ1-2	TRBV30	.	many	CAWSLQDHRNYGYTF	TGTGCCTGGAGCCTCCAGGACCACCGTAACTATGGCTACACCTTC
TRBJ2-2	TRBV29-1	TRBD1	many	CSVIDWDRGHGELFF	TGCAGCGTTATTGATTGGGACAGGGGACACGGGGAGCTGTTTTTT
TRBJ2-7	TRBV5-6	.	many	CASSLGGRSYEQYF	TGTGCCAGCAGCTTAGGGGGGAGGTCCTACGAGCAGTACTTC
TRBJ2-1	TRBV12-3/TRBV12-4	.	many	CASSFSGRAYGNEQFF	TGTGCCAGCAGTTTTTCAGGGCGGGCGTATGGGAATGAGCAGTTCTTC
TRBJ2-1	TRBV29-1	TRBD1	many	CSVGTGESSYNEQFF	TGCAGCGTTGGGACAGGGGAAAGCTCCTACAATGAGCAGTTCTTC
TRBJ2-3	TRBV5-1	.	medium-sized	CASSLTSGVNSLDTQYF	TGCGCCAGCAGCTTGACTTCAGGGGTAAATTCATTGGATACGCAGTATTTT
TRBJ1-1	TRBV5-1	.	many	CASRQLNTEAFF	TGCGCCAGCAGACAGCTGAACACTGAAGCTTTCTTT
TRBJ2-1	TRBV11-2	TRBD2	medium-sized	CASTLSGTSGGHRVNEQFF	TGTGCCAGCACTCTTAGTGGGACTAGCGGGGGCCACCGGGTCAATGAGCAGTTCTTC
TRBJ2-5	TRBV29-1	.	many	CSVEGRGTGFPQETQYF	TGCAGCGTTGAAGGGAGAGGTACAGGGTTTCCCCAAGAGACCCAGTACTTC
TRBJ1-5	TRBV6-5	.	many	CASWGRNQPQHF	TGTGCCAGCTGGGGTAGGAATCAGCCCCAGCATTTT
TRBJ1-5	TRBV7-6	.	many	CASSLSQNQPQHF	TGTGCCAGCAGCTTAAGTCAAAATCAGCCCCAGCATTTT
TRBJ2-7	TRBV7-2	.	many	CASSLEDYSEQYF	TGTGCCAGCAGCTTAGAAGATTACAGCGAGCAGTACTTC
TRBJ2-7	TRBV11-1	.	.	CASSFGDGSYEQYF	TGTGCCAGCAGCTTCGGGGACGGGTCCTACGAGCAGTACTTC
TRBJ1-2	TRBV10-2	TRBD1	medium-sized	CASSGQGRGYGYTF	TGCGCCAGCAGCGGACAGGGAAGAGGCTATGGCTACACCTTC
TRBJ2-2	TRBV6-1	.	few	CAGRAVSGFANTGELFF	TGTGCCGGCAGGGCGGTTTCAGGGTTCGCGAACACCGGGGAGCTGTTTTTT
TRBJ1-6	TRBV5-1	.	medium-sized	CASSTVSGFGYNSPLHF	TGCGCCAGCAGCACGGTGTCGGGTTTCGGCTATAATTCACCCCTCCACTTT
TRBJ2-1	TRBV15	.	many	CATSSGQSYDNEQFF	TGTGCCACCAGCAGTGGACAGTCTTATGACAATGAGCAGTTCTTC
TRBJ2-7	TRBV29-1	.	many	CSALDGGTYEQYF	TGCAGCGCCTTAGACGGTGGTACCTACGAGCAGTACTTC
TRBJ1-1	TRBV30	TRBD1	many	CAWRSTGKHTEAFF	TGTGCCTGGAGGTCGACAGGGAAACACACTGAAGCTTTCTTT
TRBJ1-4	TRBV7-9	.	many	CASSLGVHNNEKLFF	TGTGCCAGCAGCTTAGGAGTTCATAATAATGAAAAACTGTTTTTT
TRBJ2-5	TRBV20-1	.	many	CSAMEQETQYF	TGCAGTGCCATGGAGCAAGAGACCCAGTACTTC
TRBJ2-1	TRBV7-8	TRBD2	medium-sized	CASSFRGTRGGHEQFF	TGTGCCAGCAGCTTTCGGGGGACTAGAGGCGGTCATGAGCAGTTCTTC
TRBJ1-6	TRBV5-1	TRBD1	many	CASSLETGGAMRNSPLHF	TGCGCCAGCAGCTTGGAGACAGGGGGCGCAATGAGGAATTCACCCCTCCACTTT
TRBJ1-5	TRBV20-1	.	many	CSAIDSLNNQPQHF	TGCAGTGCTATCGACAGTCTAAACAATCAGCCCCAGCATTTT
TRBJ1-1	TRBV20-1	.	many	CSAKSPGRGTEAFF	TGCAGTGCCAAATCCCCGGGGAGAGGGACTGAAGCTTTCTTT
TRBJ2-5	TRBV9	.	many	CATIPRRFQETQYF	TGTGCCACTATACCAAGACGGTTTCAAGAGACCCAGTACTTC
TRBJ2-2	TRBV6-1	.	many	CASSDGWGAMELFF	TGTGCCAGCAGTGATGGATGGGGGGCGATGGAGCTGTTTTTT
TRBJ1-1	TRBV3-1	.	many	CASRRGVGTEAFF	TGTGCCAGCCGGAGGGGAGTTGGAACTGAAGCTTTCTTT
TRBJ2-1	TRBV12-3/TRBV12-4	TRBD2	many	CASSLYPGLDANEQFF	TGTGCCAGCAGTTTGTATCCGGGACTAGATGCCAATGAGCAGTTCTTC
TRBJ1-1	TRBV7-2	.	many	CASSPTPGFWNTEAFF	TGTGCCAGCAGCCCCACTCCAGGGTTTTGGAACACTGAAGCTTTCTTT
TRBJ2-7	TRBV7-9	TRBD1	many	CASSGVSRQGPVYEQYF	TGTGCCAGCAGCGGAGTGTCCCGACAGGGCCCCGTCTACGAGCAGTACTTC
TRBJ1-1	TRBV4-1	TRBD1	many	CASSQNRGVLVNTEAFF	TGCGCCAGCAGCCAGAACAGGGGGGTGTTGGTGAACACTGAAGCTTTCTTT
TRBJ2-1	TRBV7-2	TRBD1	medium-sized	CASSSLSQTGGVTFF	TGTGCCAGCAGCTCTCTCTCCCAGACAGGGGGCGTAACTTTCTTC
TRBJ2-1	TRBV30	.	many	CAWSRWGGREQFF	TGTGCCTGGAGTCGGTGGGGTGGGCGGGAGCAGTTCTTC
TRBJ1-1	TRBV20-1	TRBD1	many	CSASTTRGRRTEAFF	TGCAGTGCTTCCACGACGAGGGGGCGAAGGACTGAAGCTTTCTTT
TRBJ2-3	TRBV6-2/TRBV6-3	TRBD2	many	CASSYSRASGGISDTQYF	TGTGCCAGCAGTTACTCGAGGGCTAGCGGGGGGATCTCGGATACGCAGTATTTT
TRBJ2-7	TRBV12-3/TRBV12-4	.	many	CASSFGGADEQYF	TGTGCCAGCAGTTTTGGCGGGGCAGACGAGCAGTACTTC
TRBJ1-2	TRBV5-6	.	many	CASSFSGSGYTF	TGTGCCAGCAGCTTCTCGGGCTCTGGCTACACCTTC
TRBJ1-3	TRBV6-5	.	many	CASSYSPGKGNTIYF	TGTGCCAGCAGTTACTCCCCAGGGAAAGGAAACACCATATATTTT
TRBJ1-5	TRBV10-3	TRBD1	medium-sized	CAIGGTGGPLNQPQHF	TGTGCCATAGGGGGGACAGGGGGACCCTTGAATCAGCCCCAGCATTTT
TRBJ1-1	TRBV7-3	.	many	CASSQGQNTEAFF	TGTGCCAGCAGCCAGGGGCAGAACACTGAAGCTTTCTTT
TRBJ2-1	TRBV9	.	many	CASSPRRSEGGLTNEQFF	TGTGCCAGCAGCCCAAGAAGATCCGAGGGGGGTCTAACAAATGAGCAGTTCTTC
TRBJ2-5	TRBV4-2	.	many	CASSSGGVEETQYF	TGTGCCAGCAGTAGCGGAGGGGTCGAGGAGACCCAGTACTTC
TRBJ2-7	TRBV5-1	TRBD2	many	CASSYSGGRYSYEQYF	TGCGCCAGCAGCTACAGCGGGGGCAGATACTCCTACGAGCAGTACTTC
TRBJ2-1	TRBV6-5	.	many	CASKQTPSSYNEQFF	TGTGCCAGCAAGCAGACCCCCAGCTCCTACAATGAGCAGTTCTTC
TRBJ1-6	TRBV7-2	TRBD1	many	CASSSLGQVNSPLHF	TGTGCCAGCAGCTCCTTGGGACAGGTTAATTCACCCCTCCACTTT
TRBJ1-5	TRBV7-8	TRBD1	many	CASTRDRAGNQPQHF	TGTGCCAGCACCCGAGACAGGGCCGGCAATCAGCCCCAGCATTTT
TRBJ1-1	TRBV7-6	TRBD1	many	CASSQAGRGTSDAFF	TGTGCCAGCAGCCAAGCGGGCAGGGGGACGTCGGATGCTTTCTTT
TRBJ2-7	TRBV7-9	TRBD1	many	CASSRTGFTYEQYF	TGTGCCAGCAGCCGGACAGGGTTTACCTACGAGCAGTACTTC
TRBJ2-5	TRBV7-2	TRBD2	many	CASSLGLAGGQETQYF	TGTGCCAGCAGCTTAGGTTTAGCGGGGGGGCAAGAGACCCAGTACTTC
TRBJ1-3	TRBV18	.	many	CASSPGGVGNTIYF	TGTGCCAGCTCACCCGGCGGAGTTGGAAACACCATATATTTT
TRBJ1-2	TRBV20-1	TRBD1	many	CSASAAGRDRASYTF	TGCAGTGCTAGTGCTGCGGGCAGGGACAGAGCTTCTTATACCTTC
TRBJ2-3	TRBV2	TRBD1	many	CARTGGSVNTQYF	TGTGCCAGGACAGGGGGCTCAGTGAATACGCAGTATTTT
TRBJ1-5	TRBV28	TRBD1	.	CASTSLRTGQRGQPQHF	TGTGCCAGCACCAGTCTCCGGACAGGCCAACGAGGTCAGCCCCAGCATTTT
TRBJ2-1	TRBV2	TRBD2	medium-sized	CASSYGTSRTGAYNEQFF	TGTGCCAGCAGTTACGGGACTAGTCGTACGGGGGCCTACAATGAGCAGTTCTTC
TRBJ2-5	TRBV7-2	TRBD1	many	CASSTIGTGKETQYF	TGTGCCAGCAGCACAATAGGGACAGGGAAAGAGACCCAGTACTTC
TRBJ1-2	TRBV9	TRBD1	medium-sized	CASSSPGTGGLYGYTF	TGTGCCAGCAGCTCGCCTGGGACAGGGGGCCTCTATGGCTACACCTTC
TRBJ2-6	TRBV4-2	.	many	CASSPAGSGANVLTF	TGTGCCAGCAGCCCGGCAGGCTCTGGGGCCAACGTCCTGACTTTC